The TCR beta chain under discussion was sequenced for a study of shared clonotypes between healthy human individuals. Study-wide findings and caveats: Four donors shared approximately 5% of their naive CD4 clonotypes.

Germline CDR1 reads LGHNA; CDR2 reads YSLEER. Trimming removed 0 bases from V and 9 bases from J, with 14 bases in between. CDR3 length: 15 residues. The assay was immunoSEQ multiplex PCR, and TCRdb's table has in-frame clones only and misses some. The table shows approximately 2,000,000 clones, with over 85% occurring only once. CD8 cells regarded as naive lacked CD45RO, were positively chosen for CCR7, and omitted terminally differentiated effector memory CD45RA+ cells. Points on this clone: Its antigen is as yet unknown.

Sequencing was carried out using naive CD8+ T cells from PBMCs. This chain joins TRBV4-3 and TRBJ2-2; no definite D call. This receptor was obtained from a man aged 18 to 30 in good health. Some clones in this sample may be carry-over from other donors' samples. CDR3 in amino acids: CASSQEGYTPRELFF. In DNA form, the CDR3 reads TGCGCCAGCAGCCAAGAAGGGTACACACCCCGGGAGCTGTTTTTT.